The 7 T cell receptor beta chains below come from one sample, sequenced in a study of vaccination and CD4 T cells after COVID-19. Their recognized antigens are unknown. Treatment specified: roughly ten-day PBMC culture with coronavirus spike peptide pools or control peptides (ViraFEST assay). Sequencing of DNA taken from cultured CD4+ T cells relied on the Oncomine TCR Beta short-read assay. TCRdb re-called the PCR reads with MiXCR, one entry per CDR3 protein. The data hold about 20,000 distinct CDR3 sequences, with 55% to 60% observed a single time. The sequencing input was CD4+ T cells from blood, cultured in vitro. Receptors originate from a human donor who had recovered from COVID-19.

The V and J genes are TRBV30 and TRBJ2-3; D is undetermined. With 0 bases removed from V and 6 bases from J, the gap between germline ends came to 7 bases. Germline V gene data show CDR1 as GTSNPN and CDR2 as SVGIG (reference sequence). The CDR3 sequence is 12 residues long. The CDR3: CAWSVWSDTQYF. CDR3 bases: TGTGCCTGGAGTGTATGGTCGGATACGCAGTATTTT.

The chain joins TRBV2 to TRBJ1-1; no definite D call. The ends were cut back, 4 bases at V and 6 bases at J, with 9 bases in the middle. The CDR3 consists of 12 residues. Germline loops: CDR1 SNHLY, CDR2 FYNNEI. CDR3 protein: CASSGPSPEAFF. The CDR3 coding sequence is TGTGCCAGCAGTGGTCCCAGCCCTGAAGCTTTCTTT.

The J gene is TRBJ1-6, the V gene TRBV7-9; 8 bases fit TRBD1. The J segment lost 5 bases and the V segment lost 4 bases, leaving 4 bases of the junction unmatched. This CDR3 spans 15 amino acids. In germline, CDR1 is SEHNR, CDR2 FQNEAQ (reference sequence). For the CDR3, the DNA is TGTGCCAGCAGCTCATCAGGGGGCAATAATTCACCCCTCCACTTT. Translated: CASSSSGGNNSPLHF.

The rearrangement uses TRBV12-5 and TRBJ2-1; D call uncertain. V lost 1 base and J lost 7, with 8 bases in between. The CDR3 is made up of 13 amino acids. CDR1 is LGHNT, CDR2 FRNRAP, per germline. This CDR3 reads CASGLESRNEQFF. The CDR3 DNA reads TGTGCTAGTGGTTTGGAAAGTAGGAATGAGCAGTTCTTC.

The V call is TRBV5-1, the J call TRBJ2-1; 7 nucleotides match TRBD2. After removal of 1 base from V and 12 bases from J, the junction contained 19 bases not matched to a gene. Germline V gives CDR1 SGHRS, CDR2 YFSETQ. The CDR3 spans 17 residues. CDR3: CASSLTSGEASGSRQFF. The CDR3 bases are TGCGCCAGCAGCTTGACCTCGGGTGAGGCTAGCGGCAGCCGGCAGTTCTTC.

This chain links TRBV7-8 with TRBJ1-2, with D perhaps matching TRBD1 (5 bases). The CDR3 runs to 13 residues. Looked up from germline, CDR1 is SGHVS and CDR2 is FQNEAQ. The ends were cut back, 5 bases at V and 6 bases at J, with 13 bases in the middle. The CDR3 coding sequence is TGTGCCAGCAGCGGGACCTCCTATGATGGCTACACCTTC. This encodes CASSGTSYDGYTF.

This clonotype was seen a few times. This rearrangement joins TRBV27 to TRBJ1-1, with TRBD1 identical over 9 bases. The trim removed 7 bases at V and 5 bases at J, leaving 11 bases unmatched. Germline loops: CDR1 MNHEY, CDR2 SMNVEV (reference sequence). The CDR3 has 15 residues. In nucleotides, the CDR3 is TGTGCCAGCACCCCCAACAGGGGGCGTTTGACTGAAGCTTTCTTT. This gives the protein CASTPNRGRLTEAFF.